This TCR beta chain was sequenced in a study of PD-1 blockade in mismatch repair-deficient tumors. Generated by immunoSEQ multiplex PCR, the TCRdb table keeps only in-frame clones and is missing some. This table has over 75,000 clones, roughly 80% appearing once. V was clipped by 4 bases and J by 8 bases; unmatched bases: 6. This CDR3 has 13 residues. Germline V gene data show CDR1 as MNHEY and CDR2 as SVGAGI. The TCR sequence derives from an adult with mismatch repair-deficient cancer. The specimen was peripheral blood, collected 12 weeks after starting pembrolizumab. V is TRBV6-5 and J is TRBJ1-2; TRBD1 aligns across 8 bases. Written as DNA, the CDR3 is TGTGCCAGCAGTTCCGGACAGGGCCGGGGCTACACCTTC. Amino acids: CASSSGQGRGYTF.